This T cell receptor (beta chain) was sequenced for a study of beta chain features in type 1 diabetes. CDR1 and CDR2 from the germline V gene are SGHRS and YFSETQ. The CDR3 totals 14 residues. With V trimmed by 4 bases and J by 3 bases, 4 bases remained unmatched. Purity exceeding 95% was reached by all sorted populations. Study-level points and caveats: Moderate yet significant TCRB CDR3 shortening was seen in Type 1 diabetes patients in all four CD4+ subsets.

Investigators reverse transcribed all isolated RNA, so they sequenced expressed TCRB transcripts. Profiling relied on immunoSEQ multiplex PCR, and the TCRdb table lists in-frame clones only, not all of them. The sample has 200,000 to 250,000 clones, around 15% seen once. There are a few counts of this clone. No antigen is known for it. This chain uses TRBV5-1 with TRBJ2-7; 10 bases are shared with TRBD2. Input material: naive CD4+ T cells from blood. This TCR was sampled from a young man with type 1 diabetes. Here the CDR3 DNA reads TGCGCCAGCAGCCCCACTAGCGGGAACTACGAGCAGTACTTC. Protein product: CASSPTSGNYEQYF. Full variable domain (remainder filled in from reference TRBV5-1 and TRBJ2-7): KAGVTQTPRYLIKTRGQQVTLSCSPISGHRSVSWYQQTPGQGLQFLFEYFSETQRNKGNFPGRFSGRQFSNSRSEMNVSTLELGDSALYLCASSPTSGNYEQYFGPGTRLTVT.